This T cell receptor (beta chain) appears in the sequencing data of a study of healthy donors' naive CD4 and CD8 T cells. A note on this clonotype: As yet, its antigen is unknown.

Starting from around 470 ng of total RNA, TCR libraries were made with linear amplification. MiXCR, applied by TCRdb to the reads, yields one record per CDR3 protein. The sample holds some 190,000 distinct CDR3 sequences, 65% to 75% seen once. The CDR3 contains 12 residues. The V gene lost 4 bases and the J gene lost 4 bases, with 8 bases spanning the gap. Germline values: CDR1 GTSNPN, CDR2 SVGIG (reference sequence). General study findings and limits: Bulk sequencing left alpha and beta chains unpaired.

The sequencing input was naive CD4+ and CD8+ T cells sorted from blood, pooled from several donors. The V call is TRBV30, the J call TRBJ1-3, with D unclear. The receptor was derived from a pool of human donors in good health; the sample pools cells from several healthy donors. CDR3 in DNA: TGTGCCTGGAATCCGGCGGGAAACACCATATATTTT. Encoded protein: CAWNPAGNTIYF. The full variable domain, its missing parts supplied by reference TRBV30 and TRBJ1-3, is SQTIHQWPATLVQPVGSPLSLECTVEGTSNPNLYWYRQAAGRGLQLLFYSVGIGQISSEVPQNLSASRPQDRQFILSSKKLLLSDSGFYLCAWNPAGNTIYFGEGSWLTVV.